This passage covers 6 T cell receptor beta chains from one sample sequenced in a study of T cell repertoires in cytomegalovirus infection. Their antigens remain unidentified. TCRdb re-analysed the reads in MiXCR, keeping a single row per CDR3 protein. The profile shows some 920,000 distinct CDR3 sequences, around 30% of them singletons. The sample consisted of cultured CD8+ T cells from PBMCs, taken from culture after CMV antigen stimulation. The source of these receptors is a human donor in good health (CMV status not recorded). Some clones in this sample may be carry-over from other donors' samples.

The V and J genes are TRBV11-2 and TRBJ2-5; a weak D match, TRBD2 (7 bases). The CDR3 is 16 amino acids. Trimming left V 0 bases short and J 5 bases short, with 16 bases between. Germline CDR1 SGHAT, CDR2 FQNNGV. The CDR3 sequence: CASSLDRGGGRETQYF. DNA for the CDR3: TGTGCCAGCAGCTTAGATCGAGGGGGGGGCCGGGAGACCCAGTACTTC. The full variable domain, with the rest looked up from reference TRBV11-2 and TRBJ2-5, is EAGVAQSPRYKIIEKRQSVAFWCNPISGHATLYWYQQILGQGPKLLIQFQNNGVVDDSQLPKDRFSAERLKGVDSTLKIQPAKLEDSAVYLCASSLDRGGGRETQYFGPGTRLLVL.

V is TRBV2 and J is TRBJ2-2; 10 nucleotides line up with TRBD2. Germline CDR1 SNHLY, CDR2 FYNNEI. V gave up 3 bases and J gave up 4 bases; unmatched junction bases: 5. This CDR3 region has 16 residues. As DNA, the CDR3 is TGTGCCAGCAGTGATTTTCTAGCGGGGGTCACCGGGGAGCTGTTTTTT. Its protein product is CASSDFLAGVTGELFF.

CDR3 DNA: TGTGCCAGCAGCAGATCGGGGGGGCCCGGGGATGAGCAGTTCTTC. Translated: CASSRSGGPGDEQFF. The chain employs TRBV7-9 and TRBJ2-1; TRBD2 matches at 8 bases. The V and J ends lost 5 bases and 8 bases, in that order; junction bases with no gene match: 11. Germline V gene lookup returns CDR1 SEHNR and CDR2 FQNEAQ (reference sequence). This CDR3 comprises 15 residues. The entire variable domain, with the rest obtained from reference TRBV7-9 and TRBJ2-1, is as follows: DTGVSQNPRHKITKRGQNVTFRCDPISEHNRLYWYRQTLGQGPEFLTYFQNEAQLEKSRLLSDRFSAERPKGSFSTLEIQRTEQGDSAMYLCASSRSGGPGDEQFFGPGTRLTVL.

This CDR3 is CASRAANSYEQYV. CDR3 sequence (DNA): TGTGCCAGCCGTGCGGCGAACTCCTACGAGCAGTACGTC. This chain uses TRBV7-8 with TRBJ2-7, with D uncertain. Per the germline V gene, CDR1 is SGHVS and CDR2 is FQNEAQ. Trimming shortened V by 8 bases and J by 0 bases, and 11 bases separated the two germline ends. CDR3 length equals 13 residues.

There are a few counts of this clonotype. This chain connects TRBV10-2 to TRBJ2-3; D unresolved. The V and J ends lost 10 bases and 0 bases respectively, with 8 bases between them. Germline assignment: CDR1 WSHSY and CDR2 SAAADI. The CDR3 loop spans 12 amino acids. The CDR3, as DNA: TGCGCCACCCTCCCCAGCACAGATACGCAGTATTTT. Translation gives CATLPSTDTQYF.

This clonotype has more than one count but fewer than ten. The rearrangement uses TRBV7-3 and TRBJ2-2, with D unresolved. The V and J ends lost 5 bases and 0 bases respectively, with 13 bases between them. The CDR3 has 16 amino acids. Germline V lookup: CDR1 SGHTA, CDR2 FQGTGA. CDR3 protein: CASSPLHLTNTGELFF. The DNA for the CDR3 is TGTGCCAGCAGCCCCCTCCACCTTACGAACACCGGGGAGCTGTTTTTT. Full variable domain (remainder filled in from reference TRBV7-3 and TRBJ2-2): GAGVSQTPSNKVTEKGKYVELRCDPISGHTALYWYRQSLGQGPEFLIYFQGTGAADDSGLPNDRFFAVRPEGSVSTLKIQRTERGDSAVYLCASSPLHLTNTGELFFGEGSRLTVL.